Presented here are 29 T cell receptor beta chains from one specimen sequenced in a study of cytomegalovirus exposure and HLA in healthy donors. A multiplex PCR was run with 60 Vbeta primers and 13 Jbeta primers. Measured with immunoSEQ multiplex PCR; TCRdb has only the in-frame clones, and not every one. Of 100,000 to 120,000 clones detected, over 65% appear once; the ten largest clones hold roughly 2.5%. Sequenced: PBMCs. Receptor source: a young woman in good health and CMV-seronegative.

The V call is TRBV11-2, the J call TRBJ2-3; perhaps TRBD2 as D (5 bases). With 5 bases removed from V and 6 bases from J, the gap between germline ends came to 9 bases. This CDR3 region has 12 residues. Germline values: CDR1 SGHAT, CDR2 FQNNGV. CDR3 sequence reads: CASSPSGDTQYF. The DNA of the CDR3 is TGTGCCAGCAGCCCCTCGGGGGATACGCAGTATTTT.

The V gene is TRBV30, the J gene TRBJ1-1; TRBD1 matches at 7 bases. In germline, CDR1 is GTSNPN, CDR2 SVGIG (reference sequence). The CDR3 consists of 13 residues. V dropped 3 bases and J dropped 3; count of bases not matched to a gene: 4. CDR3 sequence: CAWRGQTYTEAFF. The CDR3, as DNA: TGTGCCTGGAGGGGACAGACTTACACTGAAGCTTTCTTT.

The rearrangement links TRBV7-2 to TRBJ2-3; 7 nucleotides agree with TRBD2. The germline gives CDR1 SGHTA, CDR2 FQGNSA. This CDR3 has 17 residues. V was pared by 5 bases and J by 5 bases, with 16 bases of the junction left unmatched. CDR3 in amino acids: CASSLTPGGPWGDTQYF. The CDR3 DNA is TGTGCCAGCAGCCTGACCCCGGGAGGCCCATGGGGAGATACGCAGTATTTT.

The chain recombines TRBV13 with TRBJ2-3; 11 bases map to TRBD2. V shed 6 bases, J shed 3 bases, and the junction held 5 bases outside the gene matches. This CDR3 contains 15 residues. Germline V CDR1 and CDR2: PRHDT, FYEKMQ (reference sequence). CDR3 residues: CASRKTSGVTDTQYF. The DNA for the CDR3 is TGTGCCAGCAGAAAGACTAGCGGGGTTACAGATACGCAGTATTTT. The entire variable domain, with the rest obtained from reference TRBV13 and TRBJ2-3, is as follows: AAGVIQSPRHLIKEKRETATLKCYPIPRHDTVYWYQQGPGQDPQFLISFYEKMQSDKGSIPDRFSAQQFSDYHSELNMSSLELGDSALYFCASRKTSGVTDTQYFGPGTRLTVL.

Worth noting for this clone: Compared with germline, one end of the junction differs, possibly owing to a read error. Other DNA sequences within the sample encode an identical CDR3. The chain recombines TRBV11-2 with TRBJ1-1; D is perhaps TRBD1 (6 bases). This CDR3 contains 14 residues. Germline V gene data show CDR1 as SGHAT and CDR2 as FQNNGV. The CDR3 coding sequence is TGTGCCAGCAGCTACACAGGGATGAACACCGAAGCTTTCTTT. Translated: CASSYTGMNTEAFF.

The chain recombines TRBV4-1 with TRBJ2-7; D might be TRBD1 (6 bases). Germline-derived CDR1 and CDR2 are MGHRA and YSYEKL. The CDR3 length is 14 residues. V was clipped by 3 bases and J by 4 bases, with 13 bases between them. The CDR3 protein is CASSHTLQGYEQYF. For the CDR3, the DNA is TGCGCCAGCAGCCACACCCTACAGGGATACGAGCAGTACTTC.

The genes are TRBV27 and TRBJ2-7; 8 bases are shared with TRBD1. V shed 2 bases, J shed 0 bases, and the junction held 3 bases outside the gene matches. Germline values: CDR1 MNHEY, CDR2 SMNVEV (reference sequence). This CDR3 contains 15 residues. CDR3 sequence (DNA): TGTGCCAGCAGTTTAGCAGGGGGCTTCTCCTACGAGCAGTACGTC. Translating gives CASSLAGGFSYEQYV.

V and J are TRBV7-6 and TRBJ2-5, with D possibly matching TRBD1 (5 bases). The CDR3 consists of 13 residues. V dropped 0 bases and J dropped 9 bases, with 11 bases sitting between them. The germline V gene has CDR1 SGHVS and CDR2 FNYEAQ. Written as DNA, the CDR3 is TGTGCCAGCAGCTTAGCAGGTTCAGGGCCCCAGTACTTC. Residues: CASSLAGSGPQYF. Combining the CDR3 with reference TRBV7-6 and TRBJ2-5 gives the whole variable domain GAGVSQSPRYKVTKRGQDVALRCDPISGHVSLYWYRQALGQGPEFLTYFNYEAQQDKSGLPNDRFSAERPEGSISTLTIQRTEQRDSAMYRCASSLAGSGPQYFGPGTRLLVL.

V is TRBV27 and J is TRBJ2-3, with TRBD2 identical over 7 bases. Germline V gene lookup returns CDR1 MNHEY and CDR2 SMNVEV (reference sequence). This CDR3 has 14 amino acids. Unmatched junction bases numbered 2, after V lost 3 bases and J lost 2 bases. CDR3 DNA: TGTGCCAGCAGTTTGGGGGGGTTCACAGATACGCAGTATTTT. Its translation is CASSLGGFTDTQYF.

The rearrangement uses TRBV6-6 and TRBJ2-5, with TRBD2 identical over 7 bases. CDR1 and CDR2 (germline): MNHNY, SVGAGI (reference sequence). The CDR3 consists of 14 residues. V trimming: 4 bases; J trimming: 5 bases; junction bases outside the gene matches: 7. CDR3 loop: CASSSRGGMETQYF. Written as DNA, the CDR3 is TGTGCCAGCAGTTCCCGGGGAGGGATGGAGACCCAGTACTTC.

The CDR3 DNA reads TGTGCCAGCAGCCTGACTAGCGGGAGAGGCGAGCAGTACTTC. The encoded protein is CASSLTSGRGEQYF. The chain has TRBV7-9 and TRBJ2-7, with TRBD2 matching over 12 bases. The CDR3 has 14 amino acids. Germline CDR1 reads SEHNR; CDR2 reads FQNEAQ (reference sequence). V was clipped by 5 bases and J by 6 bases; unmatched bases: 5.

The V call is TRBV19, the J call TRBJ1-2; 10 bases match TRBD1. Trimming removed 6 bases from V and 4 bases from J; junction bases left unmatched: 5. The germline V gene encodes CDR1 LNHDA and CDR2 SQIVND (reference sequence). The CDR3 contains 14 residues. CDR3 protein: CASSSGTGVYGYTF. The CDR3 DNA follows: TGTGCCAGTAGCTCCGGGACAGGGGTCTATGGCTACACCTTC.

V is TRBV6-5 and J is TRBJ1-6; 8 nucleotides line up with TRBD1. Trimming took 2 bases from V and 8 from J; bases not matched to a gene: 5. Per germline, CDR1 MNHEY and CDR2 SVGAGI. This CDR3 is 15 amino acids long. In nucleotides, the CDR3 is TGTGCCAGCAGTTACGGCGACAGGGGAGATTCACCCCTCCACTTT. Amino acids: CASSYGDRGDSPLHF.

The CDR3 is CASSLSGEETQYF. The CDR3 nucleotides are TGTGCCAGCAGCTTATCAGGGGAAGAGACCCAGTACTTC. The rearrangement links TRBV13 to TRBJ2-5; possibly TRBD1 for D (6 bases). The CDR3 is 13 residues long. CDR1 is PRHDT, CDR2 FYEKMQ, per germline (reference sequence). Trimming removed 2 bases from V and 3 bases from J, with 7 bases in between. The full variable domain, rest sourced from reference TRBV13 and TRBJ2-5, is AAGVIQSPRHLIKEKRETATLKCYPIPRHDTVYWYQQGPGQDPQFLISFYEKMQSDKGSIPDRFSAQQFSDYHSELNMSSLELGDSALYFCASSLSGEETQYFGPGTRLLVL.

J is TRBJ2-5 and V is TRBV5-1; D may be TRBD2 (5 bases). Germline CDR1 is SGHRS and CDR2 is YFSETQ. The CDR3 contains 14 residues. Deletions cut 0 bases from V and 5 bases from J, with 11 bases between. The CDR3 DNA sequence: TGCGCCAGCAGCTTGGCCGGTCCGGGGGAGACCCAGTACTTC. Translating it yields CASSLAGPGETQYF.

This clone has a count of ten or more. This chain links TRBV6-1 with TRBJ2-1; 8 nucleotides match TRBD2. The germline V gene encodes CDR1 MNHNS and CDR2 SASEGT. CDR3 length: 15 residues. V lost 2 bases and J lost 3; bases outside the gene matches: 3. CDR3 DNA sequence: TGTGCCAGCAGTGAATCGGGGGGGGACTACAATGAGCAGTTCTTC. This encodes CASSESGGDYNEQFF.

V usage is TRBV10-3 and J usage is TRBJ1-1; D gene uncertain. The CDR3 length is 16 residues. Deletions cut 0 bases from V and 1 base from J, with 12 bases between. Per germline, CDR1 ENHRY and CDR2 SYGVKD. CDR3 nucleotide sequence: TGTGCCATCAGTGAGTCACTTGTCCCTAGGAACACTGAAGCTTTCTTT. Protein product: CAISESLVPRNTEAFF.

This chain connects TRBV19 to TRBJ1-1, with 8 nucleotides matching TRBD1. The CDR3 sequence is 15 residues long. CDR1 is LNHDA, CDR2 SQIVND, per germline (reference sequence). V was pared by 5 bases and J by 0 bases, with 5 bases of the junction left unmatched. As DNA, the CDR3 is TGTGCCAGTAGTTCCCGACAGGGGATGAACACTGAAGCTTTCTTT. This gives the protein CASSSRQGMNTEAFF.

This sequence joins TRBV7-8 and TRBJ1-5; tentative D call: TRBD1 (6 bases). Germline loops: CDR1 SGHVS, CDR2 FQNEAQ. This CDR3 is 15 amino acids long. The V gene lost 6 bases and the J gene lost 2 bases, with 14 bases spanning the gap. The CDR3 DNA sequence: TGTGCCAGCAGACCAGACAGGTGGGGCAATCAGCCCCAGCATTTT. Its translation: CASRPDRWGNQPQHF.

The chain links TRBV19 to TRBJ2-1; 7 positions agree with TRBD2. V shed 6 bases and J 3 bases; nucleotides not matched to a gene: 5. CDR1 is LNHDA, CDR2 SQIVND, per germline (reference sequence). This CDR3 region has 14 residues. In DNA, the CDR3 is TGTGCCAGTAGCCCTAGCGGAAACTACAATGAGCAGTTCTTC. Protein product: CASSPSGNYNEQFF.

The gene calls are TRBV5-1 and TRBJ2-7, with D tentatively TRBD2 (6 bases). The germline V gene encodes CDR1 SGHRS and CDR2 YFSETQ. Trimming cost V 0 bases and J 7 bases, with 11 bases left between them. The CDR3 is 13 residues long. The CDR3 loop reads CASSLDGGREQYF. As DNA, the CDR3 is TGCGCCAGCAGCTTGGACGGGGGAAGGGAGCAGTACTTC.

The rearrangement uses TRBV11-2 and TRBJ1-1, with a tentative D call TRBD1 (6 bases). The V gene lost 1 base and the J gene lost 5 bases, with 14 bases spanning the gap. Germline CDR1 SGHAT, CDR2 FQNNGV. The CDR3 is made up of 15 amino acids. CDR3 region: CASSLGRGQWTEAFF. The CDR3 bases are TGTGCCAGCAGCTTAGGGCGCGGACAGTGGACTGAAGCTTTCTTT. The variable domain in full, completed from reference TRBV11-2 and TRBJ1-1, reads EAGVAQSPRYKIIEKRQSVAFWCNPISGHATLYWYQQILGQGPKLLIQFQNNGVVDDSQLPKDRFSAERLKGVDSTLKIQPAKLEDSAVYLCASSLGRGQWTEAFFGQGTRLTVV.

This chain links TRBV18 with TRBJ1-4, with 7 bases matching TRBD1. The germline V gene has CDR1 KGHSH and CDR2 LQKENI. Germline trimming cut 4 bases from V and 5 bases from J; bases unmatched to any gene: 4. The CDR3 spans 14 residues. The CDR3 spells CASSHGQDNEKLFF. The CDR3 bases are TGTGCCAGCTCACACGGACAGGACAATGAAAAACTGTTTTTT.

The chain recombines TRBV5-1 with TRBJ1-1, with 7 bases aligning to TRBD1. The CDR3 has 15 residues. Germline lookup yields CDR1 SGHRS and CDR2 YFSETQ. J was trimmed by 5 bases and V by 0 bases; bases with no gene match: 7. The CDR3 DNA reads as TGCGCCAGCAGCTTGGTGACCGCAGGGGGGACTGAAGCTTTCTTT. Protein product: CASSLVTAGGTEAFF.

The J gene is TRBJ2-7, the V gene TRBV18; D may be TRBD1 (5 bases). CDR1 is KGHSH and CDR2 is LQKENI in the germline V gene. The CDR3 is 13 amino acids. V was trimmed by 4 bases and J by 5 bases, leaving 12 bases between them. The CDR3 reads CASSRSGLDEQYF. DNA for the CDR3: TGTGCCAGCTCACGGTCAGGGTTAGACGAGCAGTACTTC. Variable domain in full (rest from reference TRBV18 and TRBJ2-7): NAGVMQNPRHLVRRRGQEARLRCSPMKGHSHVYWYRQLPEEGLKFMVYLQKENIIDESGMPKERFSAEFPKEGPSILRIQQVVRGDSAAYFCASSRSGLDEQYFGPGTRLTVT.

The chain is built from TRBV4-3 and TRBJ2-3; 7 bases map to TRBD2. Per germline, CDR1 LGHNA and CDR2 YSLEER. After removal of 3 bases from V and 3 bases from J, the junction contained 3 bases not matched to a gene. The CDR3 has 14 amino acids. Written as DNA, the CDR3 is TGCGCCAGCAGCCAGGGACTAATTACAGATACGCAGTATTTT. Translating it yields CASSQGLITDTQYF.

The V call is TRBV28, the J call TRBJ2-1, with 16 bases lining up with TRBD2. There are 16 residues in the CDR3. The germline gives CDR1 MDHEN, CDR2 SYDVKM. The trim removed 8 bases at V and 15 bases at J, leaving 16 bases unmatched. The CDR3 DNA reads TGTGCCAGCCTCTCCCTTTTACCCGGGACTAGCGGGAGGGGGTTCTTC. Protein sequence: CASLSLLPGTSGRGFF. Full variable domain (missing parts from reference TRBV28 and TRBJ2-1): DVKVTQSSRYLVKRTGEKVFLECVQDMDHENMFWYRQDPGLGLRLIYFSYDVKMKEKGDIPEGYSVSREKKERFSLILESASTNQTSMYLCASLSLLPGTSGRGFFGPGTRLTVL.

This rearrangement joins TRBV6-6 to TRBJ1-5; TRBD1 is a possible D gene (5 bases). V lost 6 bases and J lost 11, with 20 bases in between. This CDR3 spans 14 amino acids. CDR1 and CDR2 (germline): MNHNY, SVGAGI (reference sequence). Written as DNA, the CDR3 is TGTGCCAGCAGAGGGACGGGAGTACGCGGGGCCCAGCATTTT. Protein sequence: CASRGTGVRGAQHF.

This chain joins TRBV27 and TRBJ1-1; TRBD1 might be the D (5 bases). This CDR3 is built from 13 residues. V shed 6 bases and J shed 1 base, with 9 bases lying between them. Germline V lookup: CDR1 MNHEY, CDR2 SMNVEV (reference sequence). CDR3 DNA sequence: TGTGCCAGCAGGTGGGGGGAGAACACTGAAGCTTTCTTT. This gives the protein CASRWGENTEAFF.